The TCR beta chain under discussion was sequenced for a study of OX40 agonist ivuxolimab in advanced cancers. Study-level background: Ivuxolimab, which patients received intravenously every 2 weeks, was dosed at 0.01 to 10 mg/kg.

Notes on the study in general: Low normalized clonal expansion also occurred in some nonresponding patients. No antigen was identified for the clonally expanded peripheral T cells.

TCRdb's table, derived via immunoSEQ multiplex PCR, lists solely in-frame clones and lacks some. The sample includes some 50,000 clones, 70% to 90% of them seen just once. About this clone: The target antigen is unknown. The sample has other DNA sequences that encode this CDR3 too.

This CDR3 spans 11 amino acids. The V end was cut by 7 bases, the J end by 2 bases, with 4 bases between. Germline lookup yields CDR1 LNHDA and CDR2 SQIVND (reference sequence). This chain uses TRBV19 with TRBJ2-3; D is uncertain. The sequence was collected from an adult with an advanced solid tumor such as melanoma, head and neck, liver or kidney cancer. The specimen comprised CD4+ or CD8+ T cells sorted from blood, sampled in a trial of the OX40 agonist ivuxolimab. The CDR3 loop reads CASTNTDTQYF. CDR3 sequence (DNA): TGTGCCAGTACCAACACAGATACGCAGTATTTT.